Listed below are T cell receptor beta chains from one sample, sequenced in a study of T cell responses to AZD1222 COVID-19 vaccine. This table comes from immunoSEQ multiplex PCR, and its TCRdb copy is limited to in-frame clones, with some not included. The sample lists about 150,000 clones, 91% occurring once. Here the sequenced sample was peripheral blood, taken on day 0 of AZD1222 vaccination. Source of these receptors: an adult in good health. CDR3s include the opening cysteine and the closing phenylalanine or tryptophan.

J	V	CDR3
TRBJ1-3	TRBV7-2	CASSFAGVGSGNTIYF
TRBJ2-7	TRBV4-1	CASSQLTGFRSYEQYF
TRBJ2-7	TRBV5-6	CASSLIAGDLLSYEQYF
TRBJ2-7	TRBV19	CASSRSGRGNEQYF
TRBJ1-6	TRBV18	CASSLTPREDSPLHF
TRBJ1-1	TRBV19	CASSILGFHPEAFF
TRBJ1-6	TRBV5-1	CASSLEGQGYSPLHF
TRBJ1-6	TRBV12-3/TRBV12-4	CASSLGPRVALHF
TRBJ2-3	TRBV11-3	CASSFPASGDTQYF
TRBJ2-4	TRBV3-1/TRBV3-2	CASSRFGASGRGDIQYF
TRBJ1-2	TRBV6-5	CASTGRAGYGYTF
TRBJ2-7	TRBV19	CASSTPGLPYEQYF
TRBJ1-5	TRBV19	CASSSSPTGGRNQPQHF
TRBJ1-1	TRBV7-8	CASSLRQVEAFF
TRBJ1-4	TRBV6-1	CASSEQAGEGEKLFF
TRBJ2-3	TRBV11-1	CASSYRAGGRSDTQYF
TRBJ2-1	TRBV6-5	CASSNTKGYNEQFF